These 3 T cell receptor beta chains were sequenced from one sample in a study of cytomegalovirus exposure and HLA in healthy donors. PCR used 60 Vbeta primers and 13 Jbeta primers. Clones were sequenced by immunoSEQ multiplex PCR, and TCRdb holds only the in-frame ones, with some missing. The table has around 130,000 clones, roughly 88% seen once. Sequencing input: PBMCs. These receptors all come from a woman aged 18 to 35 in good health and CMV-seropositive.

This clone was counted once. The rearrangement links TRBV7-9 to TRBJ2-4; 7 bases map to TRBD1. This CDR3 is 14 amino acids long. The V gene end was trimmed by 6 bases and the J gene end by 3 bases; junction bases not matched to a gene: 5. Germline lookup yields CDR1 SEHNR and CDR2 FQNEAQ (reference sequence). CDR3 nucleotides: TGTGCCAGCAGTTCGACAGGGAACAAAAACATTCAGTACTTC. It is translated as CASSSTGNKNIQYF.

The CDR3 protein is CASRIRQGKILDNYGYTF. The CDR3, as DNA: TGCGCCAGCAGGATAAGACAGGGGAAAATACTGGATAACTATGGCTACACCTTC. The J gene is TRBJ1-2, the V gene TRBV10-2; the match to TRBD1 covers 8 bases. The germline V gene has CDR1 WSHSY and CDR2 SAAADI. V dropped 6 bases and J dropped 1; count of bases not matched to a gene: 16. This CDR3 contains 18 residues.

The V gene is TRBV28, the J gene TRBJ2-3; no clear D. Per the germline V gene, CDR1 is MDHEN and CDR2 is SYDVKM. This CDR3 is built from 12 residues. Trimming pared 9 bases from V and 8 bases from J, leaving 15 bases between. The CDR3 here is CASGPPPGTQYF. As DNA, the CDR3 is TGTGCCAGTGGTCCCCCCCCGGGTACGCAGTATTTT.